Following are 11 T cell receptor beta chains from one sample sequenced in a study of early T cells in non-severe SARS-CoV-2 infection. One entry per CDR3 protein, called by TCRdb with MiXCR from the 5' RACE reads. The sample holds approximately 33,000 distinct CDR3 sequences, 5% to 6.5% seen once. Material for sequencing was whole blood. Every receptor here comes from an adult who was a healthcare worker with PCR-confirmed SARS-CoV-2 infection or an uninfected control (not recorded which).

This clonotype appeared many times. The V gene is TRBV20-1, the J gene TRBJ1-1; TRBD1 matches at 8 bases. V dropped 0 bases and J dropped 1; count of bases not matched to a gene: 7. The CDR3 totals 16 residues. In germline, CDR1 is DFQATT, CDR2 SNEGSKA (reference sequence). CDR3 nucleotides: TGCAGTGCTAGAGATTTCGTACAGGGGGGGAACACTGAAGCTTTCTTT. Protein product: CSARDFVQGGNTEAFF.

This clonotype was seen at least ten times. One end of the junction does not line up with germline, which may come from a read error. The rearrangement uses TRBV7-7 and TRBJ2-3; D uncertain. CDR3 length: 13 residues. Germline CDR1 is SSHAT and CDR2 is FNYEAQ (reference sequence). CDR3 nucleotides: TGTGCTAGCAGCCTAAAGCACCTAGATACGCAGTATTTT. It codes for CASSLKHLDTQYF.

This clonotype came up many times. The chain combines TRBV6-6 with TRBJ2-3; D possibly corresponds to TRBD2 (5 bases). The CDR3 extends over 12 amino acids. Germline CDR1 and CDR2: MNHNY and SVGAGI (reference sequence). V dropped 2 bases and J dropped 7 bases, with 7 bases sitting between them. The CDR3 loop reads CASSYGENTQYF. The CDR3 DNA sequence: TGTGCCAGCAGTTACGGGGAGAATACGCAGTATTTT.

This clonotype was seen at least ten times. This chain joins TRBV24-1 and TRBJ2-7, with 9 bases that match TRBD1. Germline V gives CDR1 KGHDR, CDR2 SFDVKD. V lost 2 bases and J lost 4; bases outside the gene matches: 11. The CDR3 contains 17 residues. The DNA for the CDR3 is TGTGCCACCAGTGATTCCTTTTCACCGACAGGGGGGTACGAGCAGTACTTC. Protein sequence: CATSDSFSPTGGYEQYF.

This clonotype showed up many times. CDR3 bases: TGCAGTGCCGGACTAGCGGACACAGATACGCAGTATTTT. Residues: CSAGLADTDTQYF. This chain links TRBV20-1 with TRBJ2-3; TRBD2 aligns across 10 bases. The CDR3 has 13 amino acids. V lost 6 bases, J lost 2 bases, and 2 bases stayed unmatched. Germline V gene data show CDR1 as DFQATT and CDR2 as SNEGSKA (reference sequence).

This clonotype was counted ten times or more. The V call is TRBV4-2, the J call TRBJ2-7, with 12 bases aligning to TRBD2. CDR1 LGHNA and CDR2 YNFKEQ come from the germline V gene. The CDR3 is 16 amino acids. V was clipped by 1 base and J by 5 bases; unmatched bases: 6. The chain's CDR3 is CASSQASGGAGNEQYF. The CDR3 coding sequence is TGTGCCAGCAGCCAAGCTAGCGGGGGGGCCGGGAACGAGCAGTACTTC.

This clonotype was recorded many times. The chain links TRBV5-4 to TRBJ2-2, with 9 bases that match TRBD1. With V trimmed by 5 bases and J by 1 base, 3 bases remained unmatched. This CDR3 comprises 15 residues. The germline gives CDR1 SGHNT, CDR2 YYREEE (reference sequence). In DNA, the CDR3 is TGTGCCAGCAGAAGGGGACAGGGGAACACCGGGGAGCTGTTTTTT. Its translation: CASRRGQGNTGELFF.

This clonotype has ten or more counts. CDR3 nucleotide sequence: TGTGCCAGCAGCTTAGCAGTGGGATCAGCCTACGAGCAGTACTTC. This encodes CASSLAVGSAYEQYF. This chain connects TRBV11-2 to TRBJ2-7; D unclear. In germline, CDR1 is SGHAT, CDR2 FQNNGV. This CDR3 comprises 15 residues. V was shortened by 1 base and J by 2 bases, with 12 bases between the two germline ends.

This clonotype was counted at least ten times. The chain combines TRBV7-9 with TRBJ2-5; D ambiguous. V gave up 3 bases and J gave up 5 bases, with 16 bases separating them. This CDR3 is 15 amino acids long. The V gene's germline CDR1 is SEHNR and CDR2 FQNEAQ (reference sequence). For the CDR3, the DNA is TGTGCCAGCAGCTTGCAAAGAGGTAGTACGGAGACCCAGTACTTC. It is translated as CASSLQRGSTETQYF.

This clonotype was found many times. The chain has TRBV29-1 and TRBJ2-1; 9 nucleotides match TRBD1. CDR3 length: 14 residues. CDR1 is SQVTM, CDR2 ANQGSEA, per germline. V was pared by 8 bases and J by 6 bases, with 11 bases of the junction left unmatched. The DNA of the CDR3 is TGCAGCACAAGGAGGGACAGGGTAGTCAATGAGCAGTTCTTC. Its protein product is CSTRRDRVVNEQFF.

Ten or more counts support this clonotype. In DNA, the CDR3 is TGTGCCAGCAGTGAAACTCCCTTTGGCGGGGCAAGCACAGATACGCAGTATTTT. Protein product: CASSETPFGGASTDTQYF. The chain carries TRBV2 and TRBJ2-3; TRBD2 might be the D (6 bases). The germline V gene has CDR1 SNHLY and CDR2 FYNNEI. The CDR3 length is 18 residues. The germline V and J ends were trimmed by 2 bases and 0 bases, with 18 bases remaining between them.